Listed here is a single TCR beta chain. These data originate in a study of blood T cell repertoires in COVID-19. Using immunoSEQ multiplex PCR, the repertoire was profiled, and TCRdb retains in-frame clones only, with some absent. The sample lists around 290,000 clones, 75% to 90% seen once, with about an eighth in the top ten. While infection was still active, Seattle patients were enrolled and then followed longitudinally. CDR1 is MNHEY and CDR2 is SVGAGI in the germline V gene. The CDR3 extends over 12 amino acids. V was pared by 0 bases and J by 8 bases, with 5 bases between. The V call is TRBV6-5, the J call TRBJ2-1; D is unresolved. Material for sequencing was peripheral blood. The clonotype comes from a woman in her 70s with COVID-19, enrolled during active disease. For the CDR3, the DNA is TGTGCCAGCAGTTACTCCCCCTATGAGCAGTTCTTC. Its protein is CASSYSPYEQFF.